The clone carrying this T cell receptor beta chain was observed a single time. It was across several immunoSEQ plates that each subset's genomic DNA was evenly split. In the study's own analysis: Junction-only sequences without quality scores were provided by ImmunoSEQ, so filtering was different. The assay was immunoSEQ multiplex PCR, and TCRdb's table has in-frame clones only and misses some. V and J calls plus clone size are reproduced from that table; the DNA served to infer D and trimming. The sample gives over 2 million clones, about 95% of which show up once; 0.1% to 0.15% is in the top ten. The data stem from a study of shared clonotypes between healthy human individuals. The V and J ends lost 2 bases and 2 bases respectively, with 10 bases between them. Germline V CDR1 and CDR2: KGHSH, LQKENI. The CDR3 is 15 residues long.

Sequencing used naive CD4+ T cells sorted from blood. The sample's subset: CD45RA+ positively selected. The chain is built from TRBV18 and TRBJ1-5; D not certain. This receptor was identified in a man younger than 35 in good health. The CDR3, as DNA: TGTGCCAGCTCACCAGAGGGATTTGGCAATCAGCCCCAGCATTTT. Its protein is CASSPEGFGNQPQHF.